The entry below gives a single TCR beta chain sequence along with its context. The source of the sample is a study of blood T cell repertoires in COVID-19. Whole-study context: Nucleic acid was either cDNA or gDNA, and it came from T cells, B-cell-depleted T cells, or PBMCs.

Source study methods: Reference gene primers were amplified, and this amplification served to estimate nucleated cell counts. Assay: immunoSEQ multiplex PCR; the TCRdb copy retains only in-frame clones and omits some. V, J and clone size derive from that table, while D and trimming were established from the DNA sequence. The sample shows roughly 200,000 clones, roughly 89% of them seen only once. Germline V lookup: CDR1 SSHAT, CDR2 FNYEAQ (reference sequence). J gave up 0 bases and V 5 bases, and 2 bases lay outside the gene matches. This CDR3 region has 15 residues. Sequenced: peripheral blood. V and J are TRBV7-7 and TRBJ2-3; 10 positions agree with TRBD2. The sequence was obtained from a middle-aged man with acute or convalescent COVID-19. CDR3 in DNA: TGTGCCAGCAGCCAACTAGCGGGGAGCACAGATACGCAGTATTTT. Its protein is CASSQLAGSTDTQYF. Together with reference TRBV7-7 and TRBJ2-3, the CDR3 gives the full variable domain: GAGVSQSPRYKVTKRGQDVTLRCDPISSHATLYWYQQALGQGPEFLTYFNYEAQPDKSGLPSDRFSAERPEGSISTLTIQRTEQRDSAMYRCASSQLAGSTDTQYFGPGTRLTVL.